This T cell receptor (beta chain) came from a study of OX40 agonist ivuxolimab in advanced cancers. Study at large: Males comprised about 78% of the group, whose mean age was 60 years (range about 20 to 85). Antecedent anti-PD-1, anti-PD-L1 or anti-CTLA-4 therapy was permissible, with 35% to 40% having received some. Study-wide results and limits: Doses of 0.1 to 3.0 mg/kg were accompanied by clonal expansion of CD4+ and CD8+ blood T cells by week 6. CD8+ T cells averaged more expanded clones than CD4+.

With regard to this clone: Its cognate antigen is unknown.

The CDR3 is 15 amino acids. Germline V gene lookup returns CDR1 SEHNR and CDR2 FQNEAQ (reference sequence). V was clipped by 5 bases and J by 4 bases; unmatched bases: 4. The assay was immunoSEQ multiplex PCR, and TCRdb's table has in-frame clones only and misses some. The sample lists tens of thousands of clones, about 89% seen once, with more than 0.3% in the top ten. The source was CD4+ or CD8+ T cells sorted from blood, collected in a trial of the OX40 agonist ivuxolimab. This receptor was identified in an adult with an advanced solid tumor such as melanoma, head and neck, liver or kidney cancer. The chain has TRBV7-9 and TRBJ2-1; 11 nucleotides agree with TRBD2. The CDR3 reads CASSKTSGSYNEQFF. Here the CDR3 DNA reads TGTGCCAGCAGCAAAACTAGCGGGAGTTACAATGAGCAGTTCTTC.